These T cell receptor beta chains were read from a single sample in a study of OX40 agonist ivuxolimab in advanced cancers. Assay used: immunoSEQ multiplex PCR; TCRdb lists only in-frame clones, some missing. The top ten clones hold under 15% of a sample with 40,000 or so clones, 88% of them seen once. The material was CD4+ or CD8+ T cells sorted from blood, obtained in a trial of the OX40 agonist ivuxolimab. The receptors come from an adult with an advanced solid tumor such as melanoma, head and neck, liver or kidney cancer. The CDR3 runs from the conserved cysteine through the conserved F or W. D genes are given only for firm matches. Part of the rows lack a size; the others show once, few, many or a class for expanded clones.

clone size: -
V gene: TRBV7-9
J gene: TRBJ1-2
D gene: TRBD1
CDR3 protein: CASSGGGQGYGYTF
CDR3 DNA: TGTGCCAGCAGCGGGGGAGGACAGGGCTATGGCTACACCTTC

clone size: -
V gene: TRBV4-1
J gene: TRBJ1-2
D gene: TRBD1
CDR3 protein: CASSLRTGSGYTF
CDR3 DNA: TGCGCCAGCAGCCTTCGGACAGGGTCTGGCTACACCTTC

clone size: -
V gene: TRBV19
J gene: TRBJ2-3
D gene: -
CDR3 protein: CASSSGLPTDTQYF
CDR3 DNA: TGTGCCAGTAGTTCGGGACTCCCCACAGATACGCAGTATTTT

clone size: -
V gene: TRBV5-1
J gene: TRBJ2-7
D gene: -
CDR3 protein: CASSPRGGLGPGEQYF
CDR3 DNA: TGCGCCAGCAGCCCCCGAGGCGGACTCGGCCCAGGCGAGCAGTACTTC

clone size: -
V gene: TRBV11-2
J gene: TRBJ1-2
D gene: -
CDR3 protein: CASSPDRNGYTF
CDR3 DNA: TGTGCCAGCAGCCCCGATCGTAATGGCTACACCTTC

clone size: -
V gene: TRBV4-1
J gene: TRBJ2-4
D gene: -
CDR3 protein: CASSQDGLAKNIQYF
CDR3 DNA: TGCGCCAGCAGCCAAGATGGGCTAGCCAAAAACATTCAGTACTTC

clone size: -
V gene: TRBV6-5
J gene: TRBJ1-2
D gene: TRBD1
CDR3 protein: CASSYGTVTF
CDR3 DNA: TGTGCCAGCAGTTATGGGACAGTCACCTTC

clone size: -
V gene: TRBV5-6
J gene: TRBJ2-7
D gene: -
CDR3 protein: CASSLGKYYEQYF
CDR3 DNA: TGTGCCAGCAGCTTGGGCAAGTACTACGAGCAGTACTTC

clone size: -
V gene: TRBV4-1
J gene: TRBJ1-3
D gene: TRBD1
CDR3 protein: CASSRATGGEDAGNTIYF
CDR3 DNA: TGCGCCAGCAGCCGAGCGACAGGGGGCGAAGACGCTGGAAACACCATATATTTT

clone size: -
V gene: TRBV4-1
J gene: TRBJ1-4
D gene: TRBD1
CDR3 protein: CASSQTTGDEKLFF
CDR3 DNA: TGCGCCAGCAGCCAAACGACAGGGGATGAAAAACTGTTTTTT

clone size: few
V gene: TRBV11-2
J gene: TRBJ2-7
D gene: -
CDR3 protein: CASSFRENYEQYF
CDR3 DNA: TGTGCCAGCAGCTTCCGGGAAAACTACGAGCAGTACTTC

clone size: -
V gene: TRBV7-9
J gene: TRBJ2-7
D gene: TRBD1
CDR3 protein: CASSFRTGRIHEQYF
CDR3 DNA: TGTGCCAGCAGCTTTCGGACAGGGAGGATCCACGAGCAGTACTTC

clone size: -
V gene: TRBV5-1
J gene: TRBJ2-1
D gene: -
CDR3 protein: CASSLGGLISYNEQFF
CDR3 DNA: TGCGCCAGCAGCTTGGGAGGGCTTATATCCTACAATGAGCAGTTCTTC

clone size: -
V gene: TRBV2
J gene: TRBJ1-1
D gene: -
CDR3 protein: CASSGRGRTEAFF
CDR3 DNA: TGTGCCAGCAGTGGCAGGGGTCGGACTGAAGCTTTCTTT

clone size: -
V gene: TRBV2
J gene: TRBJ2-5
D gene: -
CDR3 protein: CARSSGPGLQETQYF
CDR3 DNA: TGTGCCCGTAGTAGTGGCCCAGGCCTCCAAGAGACCCAGTACTTC

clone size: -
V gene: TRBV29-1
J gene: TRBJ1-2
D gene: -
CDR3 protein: CSSLDSLGNGYTF
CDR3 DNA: TGCAGCTCCCTGGACAGTCTAGGGAATGGCTACACCTTC

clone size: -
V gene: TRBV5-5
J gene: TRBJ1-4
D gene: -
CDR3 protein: CASSYKEAANEKLFF
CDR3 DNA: TGTGCCAGCAGCTACAAGGAGGCAGCTAATGAAAAACTGTTTTTT

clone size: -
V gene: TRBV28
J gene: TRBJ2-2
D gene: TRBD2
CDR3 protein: CASGRQTSGSVNTGELFF
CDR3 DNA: TGTGCCAGCGGACGACAGACTAGCGGGAGTGTAAACACCGGGGAGCTGTTTTTT

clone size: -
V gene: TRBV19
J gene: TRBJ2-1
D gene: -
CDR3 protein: CASSILLAIESYNEQFF
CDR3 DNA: TGTGCCAGTAGTATCCTGCTGGCAATCGAGTCCTACAATGAGCAGTTCTTC

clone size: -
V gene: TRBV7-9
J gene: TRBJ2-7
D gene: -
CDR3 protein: CASSPAVSSYEQYF
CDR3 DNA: TGTGCCAGCAGCCCAGCAGTGAGCTCCTACGAGCAGTACTTC

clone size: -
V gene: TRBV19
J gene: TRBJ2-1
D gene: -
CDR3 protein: CASSFGGRSNEQFF
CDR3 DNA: TGTGCCAGTAGCTTCGGGGGACGTTCCAATGAGCAGTTCTTC

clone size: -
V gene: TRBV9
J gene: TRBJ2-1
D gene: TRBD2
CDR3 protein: CASSVSGGLENEQFF
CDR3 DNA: TGTGCCAGCAGCGTATCGGGGGGGCTCGAGAATGAGCAGTTCTTC

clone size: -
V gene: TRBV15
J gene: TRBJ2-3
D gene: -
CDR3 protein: CATSRGRGTTDTQYF
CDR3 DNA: TGTGCCACCAGCAGAGGGCGGGGTACGACAGATACGCAGTATTTT

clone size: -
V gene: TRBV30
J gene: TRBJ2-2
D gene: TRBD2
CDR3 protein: CAWIPGTSPNTGELFF
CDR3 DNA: TGTGCCTGGATTCCCGGGACTAGCCCTAACACCGGGGAGCTGTTTTTT

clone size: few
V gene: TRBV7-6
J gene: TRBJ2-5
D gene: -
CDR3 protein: CASSRDRETQYF
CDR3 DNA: TGTGCCAGCAGCCGGGACCGAGAGACCCAGTACTTC

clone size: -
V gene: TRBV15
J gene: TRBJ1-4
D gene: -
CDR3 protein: CATGGWDNEKLFF
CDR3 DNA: TGTGCCACCGGGGGGTGGGATAATGAAAAACTGTTTTTT

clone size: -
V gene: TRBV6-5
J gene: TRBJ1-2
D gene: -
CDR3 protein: CASSAGYGYTF
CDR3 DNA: TGTGCCAGCTCCGCGGGGTATGGCTACACCTTC

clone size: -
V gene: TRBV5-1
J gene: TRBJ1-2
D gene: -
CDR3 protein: CASSPGQTNYGYTF
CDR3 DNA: TGCGCCAGCAGCCCCGGACAGACTAACTATGGCTACACCTTC

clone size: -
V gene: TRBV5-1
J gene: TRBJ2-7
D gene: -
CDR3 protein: CASSSRDGPYEQYF
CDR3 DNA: TGCGCCAGCAGCTCCAGGGACGGTCCCTACGAGCAGTACTTC

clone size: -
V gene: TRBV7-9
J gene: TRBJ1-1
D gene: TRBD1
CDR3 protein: CASSSSGTGEGTEAFF
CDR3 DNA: TGTGCCAGCAGCTCGTCCGGGACAGGGGAGGGCACTGAAGCTTTCTTT

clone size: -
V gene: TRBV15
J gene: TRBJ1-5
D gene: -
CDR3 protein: CATSSSGMRNQPQHF
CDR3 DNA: TGTGCCACCAGCAGCAGTGGGATGCGCAATCAGCCCCAGCATTTT